This T cell receptor (beta chain) was observed in a study of cytomegalovirus exposure and HLA in healthy donors. PCR amplification relied on 60 Vbeta primers (plus 13 Jbeta primers). Libraries were prepared by immunoSEQ multiplex PCR; TCRdb keeps only in-frame clonotypes and omits some of them. The sample lists more than 140,000 clones; roughly 80% were seen once. After removal of 8 bases from V and 4 bases from J, the junction contained 6 bases not matched to a gene. The CDR3 has 13 residues. Germline V gene sequence: CDR1 MDHEN, CDR2 SYDVKM. The genes are TRBV28 and TRBJ1-1; 8 nucleotides match TRBD1. Material: PBMCs. The clonotype originates from a man aged 25-45 years in good health and CMV-seropositive. The CDR3 nucleotides are TGTGCCAGCGTATTTACAGGGGGCACTGAAGCTTTCTTT. It translates to CASVFTGGTEAFF.